This T cell receptor beta chain came from a study of T cell responses to AZD1222 COVID-19 vaccine (dated by TCRdb to about 2021). Turning to the overall study: AZD1222 recipients whose second dose came at about 4 weeks and those whose second dose came at about 12 weeks were combined into one group, since spike-specific TCR depth and breadth did not differ between the two schedules. TCR sequencing covered over 230 trial participants: 207 given two doses of AZD1222 and approximately 25 given two doses of MenACWY control vaccine. Trial participants were enrolled by age into 18-55, 56-69 and 70-plus year subgroups, with roughly 150, 30 and 60 TCR-sequenced participants respectively.

What the research found in general, with its limitations: The 56-69-year group was small, and its depth increase did not reach significance, likely because of low power. Vaccine-associated CD4 TCRs spanned the whole spike protein, with dominant responses in regions 160-218 and 743-854. Most participants were white British and females outnumbered males, and the authors suggested that clonal diversity may have been underestimated. Reportedly, almost half of the unique spike-specific TCRs recognized epitopes lying outside the regions that are mutated in the B.1.351 and B.1.1.7 variants. Because no samples from the day 14 peak response were available, repertoires could be characterized only after the peak T cell response. Conclusions about previously exposed vaccinees are limited because only six or seven AZD1222 recipients were SARS-CoV-2 seropositive at baseline. After two AZD1222 doses, spike-specific TCR breadth and depth were significantly higher than at day 0 and than in MenACWY recipients.

This clone was seen a single time. No cognate antigen has been identified for it. The record has no base qualities; no much larger clone is one base away. V is shortened by 5 bases, J by 1 base, and the region joining them spans 12 bases. The CDR3 contains 15 residues, cysteine and phenylalanine counted. Of the read, only the CDR3 DNA is kept; its 45 bases are in frame from base 1. CDR1 is given as MNHEY and CDR2 as SMNVEV, both from the germline V gene (reference sequence). The time point label here, explained by the study, means: baseline before first vaccination. The vaccinee samples were drawn from two UK trials, COV001 and COV002, one of which was a single-blind randomized controlled phase 2/3 trial testing AZD1222 (ChAdOx1 nCoV-19) in healthy adults. For TCRbeta chain sequencing, PBMC samples from trial participants were taken at day 0 and at day 28 after the second dose. The CDR3 regions of human TCRbeta chains were analyzed by immunosequencing. Under the source paper's analysis protocol: Repertoire TCRs were matched against a reference library of SARS-CoV-2-specific TCRs generated with the MIRA antigen-specificity platform. Breadth was defined as the fraction of unique TCRs that were SARS-CoV-2-associated, and depth was defined as the fraction of total T cells that were SARS-CoV-2-associated. Each spike-specific TCR was assigned to its reactive spike region and to a CD4 or CD8 class using the MIRA data. Log10-transformed breadth and depth values were compared by one-way ANOVA with Sidak's multiple comparisons tests. The source is immuneACCESS, and TCRdb retained only in-frame sequences with V and J called. Part of the clones is not carried over; for the studies checked, unresolved V genes explain less than half of this, and the remainder is unexplained. That table is the source of V, J and clone size, and D and trimming were worked out from the DNA. The sample records more than 95,000 clones, approximately 89% of which are singletons. The top ten clones comprise over 5.5% of the sample.

The receptor was isolated from an adult in good health. The rearranged segments are TRBV27 and TRBJ1-5; confidence is insufficient to name the D gene. The sequencing here drew on peripheral blood, taken on day 0 of AZD1222 vaccination. The DNA is TGTGCCAGCAGTCCTTCAGTCTCCAGCAATCAGCCCCAGCATTTT. Its amino acids are CASSPSVSSNQPQHF.